Given below is one T cell receptor beta chain in context. What it recognizes is unknown. This sample was included in a study of response to subunit inactivated influenza vaccine. Findings and limits, study-wide: Few additional T cells are recruited per seasonal influenza vaccination, authors suggested.

The CDR3 length is 14 residues. Germline lookup yields CDR1 SGHRS and CDR2 YFSETQ. Trimming stripped 0 bases from V and 1 base from J, with 7 bases between. MiXCR was run by TCRdb on the RT-PCR reads, yielding one entry per CDR3 protein. The table includes about 700,000 distinct CDR3 sequences, about 15% detected once. The V gene is TRBV5-1, the J gene TRBJ1-2; no definite D call. Sequenced material: PBMCs from blood, taken 11 to 12 days after vaccination. The TCR originated in a man aged 50 to 59 who received an inactivated influenza vaccine. This CDR3 is CASSLALDNYGYTF. The CDR3 DNA follows: TGCGCCAGCAGCTTGGCCCTGGATAACTATGGCTACACCTTC.